This T cell receptor beta chain appears in the sequencing data of a study of vaccination and CD4 T cells after COVID-19. Note on this clonotype: Its cognate antigen is unknown.

Treatment described: roughly 10-day PBMC culture with coronavirus spike peptide pools or control peptides (ViraFEST assay). With the Oncomine TCR Beta short-read assay, DNA from cultured CD4+ T cells was sequenced. Using its own MiXCR run on the PCR reads, TCRdb lists one record per CDR3 protein. Among 15,000 to 20,000 distinct CDR3 sequences listed, roughly two fifths were seen once. Germline V gene lookup returns CDR1 SGHNT and CDR2 YENEEA. J gave up 8 bases and V 2 bases, and 13 bases lay outside the gene matches. The CDR3 is 18 residues long. This specimen was CD4+ T cells from blood, cultured in vitro, taken after SARS-CoV-2 vaccination. The TCR sequence derives from a human donor who had recovered from COVID-19. The chain recombines TRBV11-3 with TRBJ2-1; TRBD2 agrees at 12 bases. CDR3: CASSLYILAGGPGHEQFF. CDR3 DNA sequence: TGTGCCAGCAGCTTATACATCCTAGCGGGAGGGCCGGGCCATGAGCAGTTCTTC.